This T cell receptor beta chain was recovered during a study of T cells in Graves' hyperthyroidism and ophthalmopathy. Regarding the study as a whole: Model-based prediction identified ophthalmopathy a median about 6 months prior to its onset. Among thyroid clonotypes expanded above 0.001, most also appeared in blood.

From RNA transcripts, TCR beta CDR3 regions were amplified. The study used the HTBI primer set for a first-round RT-PCR of the TCR CDR3. A single record per CDR3 protein comes from TCRdb applying MiXCR to the multiplex PCR reads. Among fewer than 450,000 distinct CDR3 sequences, about 15% were seen once, and the ten largest hold around a third. Hyperthyroidism was newly diagnosed in patients aged 18 to 65 (duration under 2 months). Predating any ophthalmopathy symptoms, the blood sample was taken at first hyperthyroidism diagnosis. The CDR3 contains 13 residues. Germline V gene data show CDR1 as LNHDA and CDR2 as SQIVND (reference sequence). Deletions cut 1 base from V and 4 bases from J, with 7 bases between. A remark on this clonotype: The antigen is undetermined.

V and J are TRBV19 and TRBJ1-2; no clear D. The clonotype was recovered from a woman in her thirties with Graves' hyperthyroidism that later progressed to Graves' ophthalmopathy. Sample: blood. CDR3 region: CASSIGQVYGYTF. CDR3 DNA sequence: TGTGCCAGTAGTATAGGCCAGGTCTATGGCTACACCTTC. Complete variable domain (other parts from reference TRBV19 and TRBJ1-2): DGGITQSPKYLFRKEGQNVTLSCEQNLNHDAMYWYRQDPGQGLRLIYYSQIVNDFQKGDIAEGYSVSREKKESFPLTVTSAQKNPTAFYLCASSIGQVYGYTFGSGTRLTVV.